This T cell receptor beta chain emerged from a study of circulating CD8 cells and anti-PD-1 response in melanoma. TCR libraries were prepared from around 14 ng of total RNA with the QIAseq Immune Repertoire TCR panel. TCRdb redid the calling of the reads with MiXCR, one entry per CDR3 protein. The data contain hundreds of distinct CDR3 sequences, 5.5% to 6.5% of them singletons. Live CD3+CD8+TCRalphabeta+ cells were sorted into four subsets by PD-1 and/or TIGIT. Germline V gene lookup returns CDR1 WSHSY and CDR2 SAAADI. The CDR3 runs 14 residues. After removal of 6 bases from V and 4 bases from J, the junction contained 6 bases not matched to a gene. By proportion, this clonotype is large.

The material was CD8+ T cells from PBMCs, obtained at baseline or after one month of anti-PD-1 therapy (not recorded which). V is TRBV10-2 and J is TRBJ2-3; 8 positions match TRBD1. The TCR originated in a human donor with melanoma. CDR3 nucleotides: TGCGCCAGCAGCCAGGGGGCGAAGGCAGATACGCAGTATTTT. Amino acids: CASSQGAKADTQYF.